Given below is one TCR beta chain in context. This CDR3 comprises 13 residues. Germline values: CDR1 ENHRY, CDR2 SYGVKD. Trimming took off 3 bases at V and 1 base at J, with 6 bases between the two ends. This entry comes from a study of blood T cell repertoires in COVID-19. Repertoires were generated with immunoSEQ multiplex PCR, while TCRdb's copy carries only in-frame clones and drops some. This sample has roughly 200,000 clones, with about 91% found just once. The V and J genes are TRBV10-3 and TRBJ1-1, with D unresolved. This receptor was identified in a woman in her forties with acute COVID-19. The source material was PBMCs or T cells enriched from blood (not recorded which). CDR3 region: CAISEVGNTEAFF. CDR3 bases: TGTGCCATCAGTGAAGTCGGGAACACTGAAGCTTTCTTT.